Listed below are T cell receptor beta chains from one sample, sequenced in a study of regulatory T cells in long-lasting Graves disease. TCRdb passed the multiplex PCR reads through MiXCR, listing each CDR3 protein once. The repertoire holds hundreds of thousands of distinct CDR3 sequences, with around 17% as singletons. The data also belong to a second study, concerning T cells in Graves' hyperthyroidism and ophthalmopathy.

The starting material was peripheral blood mononuclear cells (PBMCs), obtained at new diagnosis, from a patient treated with antithyroid drugs. The receptors were sampled from a woman aged 30 to 39 with Graves disease. Both conserved end residues are part of each CDR3. The D gene is left open where the match is weak. Size is omitted from some rows. Given values are once, few, many or a class for expanded clones.

J,length,size,D,V,DNA,CDR3
TRBJ2-6,18,.,TRBD1,TRBV29-1,TGCAGCGTTGAATTCCTTCGACAGGGGGCGTATGGGGCCAACGTCCTGACTTTC,CSVEFLRQGAYGANVLTF
TRBJ2-1,13,few,TRBD1,TRBV24-1,TGTGCCACCAGTGATCCCGGGACAGGGACTCGGTTCTTC,CATSDPGTGTRFF
TRBJ2-7,16,few,.,TRBV11-2,TGTGCCAGCAGCCCTAGGCGGACCGATCCACCTTACGAGCAGTACTTC,CASSPRRTDPPYEQYF
TRBJ2-7,11,few,.,TRBV30,TGTGCCTGGGGGGCCTTCTACGAGCAGTACTTC,CAWGAFYEQYF
TRBJ1-4,18,.,.,TRBV7-8,TGTGCCAGCAGCTTAGAACCAACGCTTGGGGCAACTAATGAAAAACTGTTTTTT,CASSLEPTLGATNEKLFF
TRBJ2-5,14,few,.,TRBV19,TGTGCCAGTAGTGCCCGACTAGAACGAGAGACCCAGTACTTC,CASSARLERETQYF
TRBJ2-3,15,few,.,TRBV6-2/TRBV6-3,TGTGCCAGCAGTTATTGGCATTTTAGCACAGATACGCAGTATTTT,CASSYWHFSTDTQYF
TRBJ2-7,14,.,.,TRBV5-6,TGTGCCAGCAGCAAGACAGGAGGATCCTACGAGCAGTACTTC,CASSKTGGSYEQYF
TRBJ1-5,14,many,.,TRBV6-1,TGTGCCAGCAGGCTCCAGACGTCGGGTCAGCCCCAGCATTTT,CASRLQTSGQPQHF
TRBJ2-7,16,many,.,TRBV6-1,TGTGCCCGTCGCTCTGGAGCCTCTTGCAGGCGGTGGGAGCAGTACTTC,CARRSGASCRRWEQYF
TRBJ2-1,12,many,.,TRBV10-3,TGTGCCATCAGTGAGCTCTCTAATGAGCAGTTCTTC,CAISELSNEQFF
TRBJ1-1,12,many,.,TRBV11-2,TGTGCCAGCAGCCAACGAGTCGCTGAAGCTTTCTTT,CASSQRVAEAFF
TRBJ2-7,17,few,TRBD2,TRBV11-2,TGTGCCAGCAGCCCGGGACTATTAGGCCGGAGCTCCTACGAGCAGTACTTC,CASSPGLLGRSSYEQYF
TRBJ2-7,17,.,.,TRBV3-1,TGTGCCAGCAGCCAAGCATTATCTGGAGTGAGCTCCTTCGAGCAGTACTTC,CASSQALSGVSSFEQYF
TRBJ2-3,13,.,.,TRBV28,TGTGCCAGCAGGATAGGGGGCACAGATACGCAGTATTTT,CASRIGGTDTQYF
TRBJ1-5,15,many,TRBD1,TRBV12-3/TRBV12-4,TGTGCCAGCAGTTTAGGGACAGGGCTTCCTCAGCCCCAGCATTTT,CASSLGTGLPQPQHF
TRBJ2-1,10,many,.,TRBV2,TGTGCCAGCTTGGGGGGTAAAAAGTTCTTC,CASLGGKKFF
TRBJ1-2,13,.,.,TRBV9,TGTGCCAGCAGCGTAGTAGAAGGCTATGGCTACACCTTC,CASSVVEGYGYTF
TRBJ2-1,16,.,TRBD2,TRBV28,TGTGCCAGCAGTTCCCCCGGACTAGCGGGCCACAATGAGCAGTTCTTC,CASSSPGLAGHNEQFF
TRBJ1-1,16,many,.,TRBV7-2,TGTGCCAGCAGCTTAGTTGCGGCGGGGGGGGACACTGAAGCTTTCTTT,CASSLVAAGGDTEAFF
TRBJ1-1,14,many,.,TRBV7-9,TGTGCCAGCAGCTGGGATGGGATGAACACTGAAGCTTTCTTT,CASSWDGMNTEAFF
TRBJ2-7,14,.,TRBD1,TRBV6-2/TRBV6-3,TGTGCCAGCAGTGTGACAGGGTCCGCCTACGAGCAGTACTTC,CASSVTGSAYEQYF
TRBJ2-3,16,few,TRBD2,TRBV7-3,TGTGCCAGCAGCTTAACCTCAACAGGGACTAGCGGGGCCGTGCATTTT,CASSLTSTGTSGAVHF
TRBJ1-1,15,many,.,TRBV6-2/TRBV6-3,TGTGCCAGCTTTCGGAGGAGGGGGACCGCCACTGAAGCTTTCTTT,CASFRRRGTATEAFF
TRBJ1-5,14,many,.,TRBV3-1,TGTGCCAGCAGCCAAACAGGTAACGATCAGCCCCAGCATTTT,CASSQTGNDQPQHF
TRBJ1-5,15,many,TRBD1,TRBV6-2/TRBV6-3,TGTGCCAGCAGATCCTTCGACAGGGGATATCAGCCCCAGCATTTT,CASRSFDRGYQPQHF
TRBJ1-1,11,many,TRBD1,TRBV6-2/TRBV6-3,TGTGCCAGCAGTACGACAGGGCTGGCTTTCTTT,CASSTTGLAFF
TRBJ2-7,14,.,TRBD1,TRBV18,TGTGCCAGCTCAGCCAGGACAGGGCTGGACGAGCAGTACTTC,CASSARTGLDEQYF
TRBJ2-3,16,.,.,TRBV18,TGTGCCAGCTCACCACGGCTTAGACGGGATTCGGATACGCAGTATTTT,CASSPRLRRDSDTQYF
TRBJ2-1,15,.,.,TRBV27,TGTGCCAGCAGTGATTACCAGAAGTCCTACAATGAGCAGTTCTTC,CASSDYQKSYNEQFF
TRBJ2-7,18,few,.,TRBV28,TGTGCCAGCAGTCCCCCCCCCCTCCTACGAGCGGGCCGTGGAGAGCAGTACTTC,CASSPPPLLRAGRGEQYF
TRBJ1-1,14,.,.,TRBV19,TGTGCCAGTAGTATAGCAGTCACGGACACTGAAGCTTTCTTT,CASSIAVTDTEAFF
TRBJ2-2,16,many,.,TRBV7-2,TGTGCCAGCAGCTACTGGGGTGGGGGCAACACCGGGGAGCTGTTTTTT,CASSYWGGGNTGELFF
TRBJ2-1,12,many,TRBD2,TRBV20-1,TGCAGTGCTAGGGGGACTAGGAATGAGCAGTTCTTC,CSARGTRNEQFF
TRBJ1-4,14,many,.,TRBV12-3/TRBV12-4,TGTGCCAGCACCCACGGGGGCATTAATGAAAAACTGTTTTTT,CASTHGGINEKLFF
TRBJ2-2,15,few,TRBD2,TRBV20-1,TGCAGTGCTAGAGCCAGCGGGAGGGGGTCCGGGGAGCTGTTTTTT,CSARASGRGSGELFF
TRBJ2-7,16,many,.,TRBV7-2,TGTGCCAGCAGCTTAGTAGTAGCCAGGGATAACGACGAGCAGTACTTC,CASSLVVARDNDEQYF
TRBJ2-5,14,many,.,TRBV2,TGTGCCAGCAGTGAACAGCTAGCTGGAGAGACCCAGTACTTC,CASSEQLAGETQYF
TRBJ2-1,14,.,TRBD2,TRBV27,TGTGCCAGCAGTGTGGGACTAGCGACCAATGAGCAGTTCTTC,CASSVGLATNEQFF
TRBJ2-1,15,many,TRBD2,TRBV5-1,TGCGCCAGCAGCTTGGGAAGCGGGAGGGCCGATGAGCAGTTCTTC,CASSLGSGRADEQFF
TRBJ1-3,16,.,.,TRBV20-1,TGCAGTGCTAGAGTGGGGGGCGGGCGTCCTGGAAACACCATATATTTT,CSARVGGGRPGNTIYF
TRBJ2-7,16,few,.,TRBV5-8,TGTGCCAGCAGCTTGTACAGGTCCCACTCCGCCTACGAGCAGTACTTC,CASSLYRSHSAYEQYF